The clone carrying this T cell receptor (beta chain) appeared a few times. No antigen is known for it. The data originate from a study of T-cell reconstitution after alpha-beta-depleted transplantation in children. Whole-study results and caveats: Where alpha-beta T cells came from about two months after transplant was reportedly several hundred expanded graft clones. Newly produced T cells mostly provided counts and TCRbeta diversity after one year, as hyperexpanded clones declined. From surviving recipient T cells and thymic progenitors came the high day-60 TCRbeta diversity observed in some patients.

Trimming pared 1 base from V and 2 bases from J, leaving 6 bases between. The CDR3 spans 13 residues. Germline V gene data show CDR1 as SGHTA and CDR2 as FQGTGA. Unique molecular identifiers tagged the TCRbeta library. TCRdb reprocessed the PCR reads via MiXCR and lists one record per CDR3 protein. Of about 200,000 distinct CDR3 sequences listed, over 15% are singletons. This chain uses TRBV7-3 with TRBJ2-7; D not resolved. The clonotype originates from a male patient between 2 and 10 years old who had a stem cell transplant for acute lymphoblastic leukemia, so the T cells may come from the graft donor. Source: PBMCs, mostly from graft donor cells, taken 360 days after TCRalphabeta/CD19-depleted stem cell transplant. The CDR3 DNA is TGTGCCAGCAGCTTAAGTCCCGCCTACGAGCAGTACTTC. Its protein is CASSLSPAYEQYF.